These T cell receptor beta chains were read from a single sample in a study of blood T cell repertoires in COVID-19. Measured with immunoSEQ multiplex PCR; TCRdb has only the in-frame clones, and not every one. The table has 30,000 to 40,000 clones, roughly 91% seen once; the top ten hold approximately 13%. Sequenced input: peripheral blood. The receptors shown here come from a man aged 65 to 79 with active COVID-19. CDR3s include the opening cysteine and the closing phenylalanine or tryptophan. The D gene is left open where the match is weak. Size is omitted from some rows. Given values are once, few, many or a class for expanded clones.

.	TRBJ2-3	.	TRBV5-6	CASSTSRGTDTQYF	TGTGCCAGCAGCACCTCCCGGGGCACAGATACGCAGTATTTT
.	TRBJ2-5	.	TRBV18	CASSPRIGDQETQYF	TGTGCCAGCTCACCGCGAATAGGGGATCAAGAGACCCAGTACTTC
.	TRBJ2-3	.	TRBV12-5	CASGLSPKAGTNRTDTQYF	TGTGCTAGTGGTTTGTCCCCTAAGGCGGGAACCAATCGCACAGATACGCAGTATTTT
TRBD1	TRBJ1-3	.	TRBV9	CASSAGQPLSGNTIYF	TGTGCCAGCAGCGCGGGACAGCCTCTCTCTGGAAACACCATATATTTT
.	TRBJ2-2	few	TRBV11-2	CASSSNSGVTGELFF	TGTGCCAGCAGCTCTAACTCCGGGGTCACCGGGGAGCTGTTTTTT
.	TRBJ2-1	once	TRBV27	CASREAGRGNEQFF	TGTGCCAGCAGAGAAGCGGGAAGGGGGAATGAGCAGTTCTTC
.	TRBJ1-3	.	TRBV9	CASSETEQPQHSGNTIYF	TGTGCCAGCAGCGAGACAGAACAACCCCAACACTCTGGAAACACCATATATTTT
TRBD2	TRBJ2-2	.	TRBV5-4	CASSFAGRPGLAATGELFF	TGTGCCAGCAGCTTCGCAGGACGACCGGGACTAGCGGCTACCGGGGAGCTGTTTTTT
.	TRBJ2-3	.	TRBV5-5	CASSGGGTDTQYF	TGTGCCAGCAGCGGAGGCGGGACAGATACGCAGTATTTT
.	TRBJ1-2	.	TRBV18	CASSPSGIYGYTF	TGTGCCAGCTCACCATCGGGGATCTATGGCTACACCTTC
.	TRBJ1-2	.	TRBV5-4	CASSLGQGMDGYTF	TGTGCCAGCAGCTTGGGGCAGGGAATGGATGGCTACACCTTC
TRBD2	TRBJ2-3	.	TRBV7-2	CASSRNSGSGTDTQYF	TGTGCCAGCAGCCGGAATAGCGGGAGTGGCACAGATACGCAGTATTTT
TRBD2	TRBJ2-3	.	TRBV19	CASTPRASGTTDTQYF	TGTGCCAGTACCCCTAGGGCTAGCGGGACCACAGATACGCAGTATTTT
.	TRBJ2-5	.	TRBV7-2	CASSGDAGGQETQYF	TGTGCCAGCAGCGGGGACGCCGGGGGACAAGAGACCCAGTACTTC
.	TRBJ2-6	.	TRBV5-4	CASSPGSSGANVLTF	TGTGCCAGCAGCCCCGGGAGCTCTGGGGCCAACGTCCTGACTTTC
TRBD1	TRBJ1-2	.	TRBV5-8	CASSQRDREAGGYTF	TGTGCCAGCAGCCAACGGGACAGGGAGGCCGGTGGCTACACCTTC
.	TRBJ2-3	.	TRBV13	CASSLRSPVADTQYF	TGTGCCAGCAGCCTCCGGAGCCCGGTGGCAGATACGCAGTATTTT
TRBD2	TRBJ2-3	.	TRBV20-1	CSANEGTSVADTQYF	TGCAGTGCTAATGAAGGGACTAGCGTTGCAGATACGCAGTATTTT
.	TRBJ2-2	.	TRBV7-2	CASSPFLNTGELFF	TGTGCCAGCAGCCCGTTTTTAAACACCGGGGAGCTGTTTTTT
TRBD1	TRBJ1-6	.	TRBV28	CASRPQGDGSPLHF	TGTGCCAGCAGGCCACAGGGGGATGGTTCACCCCTCCACTTT
TRBD1	TRBJ2-7	.	TRBV4-1	CASSQWTGSYEQYF	TGCGCCAGCAGCCAATGGACAGGGAGCTACGAGCAGTACTTC
.	TRBJ1-5	.	TRBV9	CASSVAGFPNQPQHF	TGTGCCAGCAGCGTAGCAGGATTTCCCAATCAGCCCCAGCATTTT
.	TRBJ1-2	.	TRBV10-1	CASTNRHTGDYGYTF	TGCGCCAGCACCAATAGACACACCGGGGACTATGGCTACACCTTC
TRBD2	TRBJ2-7	.	TRBV10-2	CASSGGGALYEQYF	TGCGCCAGCAGTGGGGGAGGGGCGTTGTACGAGCAGTACTTC
.	TRBJ2-5	.	TRBV9	CASSVGTLGGETQYF	TGTGCCAGCAGCGTGGGGACCCTAGGAGGGGAGACCCAGTACTTC
TRBD1	TRBJ1-6	.	TRBV18	CASSYGQGGNSPLHF	TGTGCCAGCTCTTACGGACAGGGTGGGAATTCACCCCTCCACTTT
TRBD2	TRBJ2-7	.	TRBV10-2	CASSDVLASGSRAEQYF	TGCGCCAGCAGTGACGTTCTGGCTAGCGGGAGCAGAGCCGAGCAGTACTTC
.	TRBJ1-1	.	TRBV6-5	CASSPPGGRGTEAFF	TGTGCCAGCAGCCCGCCGGGGGGGCGAGGCACTGAAGCTTTCTTT
.	TRBJ1-4	.	TRBV19	CASSPARGRNEKLFF	TGTGCCAGTAGCCCAGCCCGAGGTCGTAATGAAAAACTGTTTTTT
.	TRBJ1-2	.	TRBV30	CAWRHLGGLTSYGYTF	TGTGCCTGGAGGCACCTTGGGGGACTGACCTCCTATGGCTACACCTTC
.	TRBJ2-3	.	TRBV4-3	CASSQDRGLGKQYF	TGCGCCAGCAGCCAAGATAGGGGACTGGGAAAGCAGTATTTT
.	TRBJ2-5	once	TRBV24-1	CATLLAKETQYF	TGTGCCACCCTTCTAGCGAAAGAGACCCAGTACTTC
.	TRBJ2-7	few	TRBV16	CASSQSLQGDGYEQYF	TGTGCCAGCAGCCAAAGTCTTCAGGGCGACGGCTACGAGCAGTACTTC
.	TRBJ2-7	.	TRBV12-3/TRBV12-4	CASSSGAEQYF	TGTGCCAGCAGTTCAGGGGCCGAGCAGTACTTC
TRBD2	TRBJ2-1	once	TRBV7-9	CASRTSGSSYNEQFF	TGTGCCAGCAGAACTAGCGGGAGCTCCTACAATGAGCAGTTCTTC
TRBD1	TRBJ1-2	.	TRBV5-6	CASRSGTVYGYTF	TGTGCCAGCAGGTCCGGGACAGTCTATGGCTACACCTTC
TRBD1	TRBJ2-1	.	TRBV28	CASSPGFDRDATLLYNEQFF	TGTGCCAGCAGTCCAGGTTTTGACAGGGATGCAACACTCCTTTACAATGAGCAGTTCTTC
TRBD1	TRBJ1-6	.	TRBV27	CASRSGQGNSPLHF	TGTGCCAGCAGATCGGGACAGGGCAATTCACCCCTCCACTTT
TRBD1	TRBJ1-2	once	TRBV5-6	CASSLRQGDGYTF	TGTGCCAGCAGCTTAAGACAGGGGGATGGCTACACCTTC
.	TRBJ2-7	.	TRBV19	CASSVGRTLPYEQYF	TGTGCCAGTAGTGTCGGACGGACATTACCATACGAGCAGTACTTC
.	TRBJ2-1	.	TRBV4-3	CASSQEIGGANEQFF	TGCGCCAGCAGCCAAGAAATTGGTGGGGCCAATGAGCAGTTCTTC
.	TRBJ2-3	.	TRBV28	CASSLGRYTDTQYF	TGTGCCAGCAGTTTGGGGAGATACACAGATACGCAGTATTTT
.	TRBJ1-3	.	TRBV28	CATLRGSGNTIYF	TGTGCCACCCTGCGGGGATCTGGAAACACCATATATTTT
.	TRBJ1-6	.	TRBV16	CASSHLYSPLHF	TGTGCCAGCAGCCATCTTTATTCACCCCTCCACTTT
TRBD1	TRBJ1-2	once	TRBV28	CASSPGQGYGYTF	TGTGCCAGCAGCCCGGGACAGGGCTACGGCTACACCTTC
TRBD2	TRBJ2-7	.	TRBV11-3	CASSLDSERDLGREQYF	TGTGCCAGCAGCTTAGATTCGGAGCGGGACCTAGGGCGAGAGCAGTACTTC
.	TRBJ2-1	.	TRBV6-1	CASSEYQFYEQFF	TGTGCCAGCAGTGAATACCAGTTTTATGAGCAGTTCTTC
TRBD1	TRBJ1-2	.	TRBV7-8	CASSPIPGQGSGGYTF	TGTGCCAGCAGCCCCATACCTGGACAGGGGAGCGGTGGCTACACCTTC
.	TRBJ2-7	once	TRBV28	CATTGWTYEQYF	TGTGCCACAACAGGGTGGACCTACGAGCAGTACTTC
TRBD1	TRBJ2-1	.	TRBV5-1	CASRQGLFTYNEQFF	TGCGCCAGCCGACAGGGCCTATTTACCTACAATGAGCAGTTCTTC
TRBD2	TRBJ2-7	few	TRBV5-4	CASSSGRANEQYF	TGTGCCAGCAGTAGCGGGAGGGCCAACGAGCAGTACTTC